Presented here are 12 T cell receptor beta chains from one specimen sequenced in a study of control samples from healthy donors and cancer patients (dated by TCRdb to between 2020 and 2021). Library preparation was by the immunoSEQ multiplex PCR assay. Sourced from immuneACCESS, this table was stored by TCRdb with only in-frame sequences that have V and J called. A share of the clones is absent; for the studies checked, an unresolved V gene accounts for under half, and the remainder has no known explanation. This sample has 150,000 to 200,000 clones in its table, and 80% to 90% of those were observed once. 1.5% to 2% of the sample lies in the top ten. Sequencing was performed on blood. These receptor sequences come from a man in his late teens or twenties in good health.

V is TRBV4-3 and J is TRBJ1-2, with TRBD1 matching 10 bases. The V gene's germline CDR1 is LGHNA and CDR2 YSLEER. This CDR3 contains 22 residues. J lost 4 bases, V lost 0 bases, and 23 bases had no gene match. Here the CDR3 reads CASSQDRIIYQTGGGSGYGYTF. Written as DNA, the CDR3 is TGCGCCAGCAGCCAAGATCGAATCATCTACCAGACAGGGGGCGGGTCAGGCTATGGCTACACCTTC.

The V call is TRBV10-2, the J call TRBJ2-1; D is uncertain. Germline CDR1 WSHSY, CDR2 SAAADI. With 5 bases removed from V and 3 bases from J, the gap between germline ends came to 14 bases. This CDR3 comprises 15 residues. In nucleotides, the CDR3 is TGCGCCAGCAGTCTAAGACCCTACAACTACAATGAGCAGTTCTTC. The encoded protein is CASSLRPYNYNEQFF.

CDR3 loop: CASSWNPSRQFGKTQYF. Here the CDR3 DNA reads TGTGCCAGCAGCTGGAACCCCTCACGACAGTTTGGGAAGACCCAGTACTTC. The chain is built from TRBV7-6 and TRBJ2-5, with D tentatively TRBD1 (5 bases). Germline assignment: CDR1 SGHVS and CDR2 FNYEAQ. V shed 4 bases and J shed 6 bases, with 24 bases lying between them. The CDR3 totals 17 residues.

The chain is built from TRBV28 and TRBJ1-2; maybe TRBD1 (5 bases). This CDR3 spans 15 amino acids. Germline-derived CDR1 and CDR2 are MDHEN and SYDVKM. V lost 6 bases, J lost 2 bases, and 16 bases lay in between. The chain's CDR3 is CASRPDRRPNYGYTF. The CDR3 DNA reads TGTGCCAGCAGACCCGACAGAAGGCCAAACTATGGCTACACCTTC.

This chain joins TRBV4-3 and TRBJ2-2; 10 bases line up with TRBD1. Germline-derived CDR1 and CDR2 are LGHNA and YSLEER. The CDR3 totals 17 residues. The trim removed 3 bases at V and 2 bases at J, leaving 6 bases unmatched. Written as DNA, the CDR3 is TGCGCCAGCAGCCACCACGAGACAGGGGGCAACACCGGGGAGCTGTTTTTT. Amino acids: CASSHHETGGNTGELFF.

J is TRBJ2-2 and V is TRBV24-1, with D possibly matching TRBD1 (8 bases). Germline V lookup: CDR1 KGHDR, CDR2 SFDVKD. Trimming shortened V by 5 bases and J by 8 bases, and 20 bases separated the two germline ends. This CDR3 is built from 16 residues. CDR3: CATSVNRGGPEGELFF. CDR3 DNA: TGTGCCACCAGTGTCAACAGGGGGGGCCCTGAAGGGGAGCTGTTTTTT.

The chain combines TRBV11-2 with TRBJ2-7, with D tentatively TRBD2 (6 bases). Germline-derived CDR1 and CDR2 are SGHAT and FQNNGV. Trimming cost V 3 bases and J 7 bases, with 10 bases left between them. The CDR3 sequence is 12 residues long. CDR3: CASSFAGSEQYF. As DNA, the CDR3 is TGTGCCAGCAGCTTCGCGGGGTCGGAGCAGTACTTC.

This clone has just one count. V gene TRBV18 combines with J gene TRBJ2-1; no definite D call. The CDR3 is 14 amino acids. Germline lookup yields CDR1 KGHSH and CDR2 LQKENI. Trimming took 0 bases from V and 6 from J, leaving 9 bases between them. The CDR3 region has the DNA TGTGCCAGCTCACCACCTACCAGCTTCAATGAGCAGTTCTTC. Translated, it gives CASSPPTSFNEQFF.

The CDR3, as DNA: TGTGCCAGCAGGTCCGGGGCCTCGACTTCCAATGAGCAGTTCTTC. Amino acids: CASRSGASTSNEQFF. The chain is built from TRBV6-5 and TRBJ2-1; TRBD1 or TRBD2 may be the D gene (5 bases each). This CDR3 has 15 amino acids. The germline V gene has CDR1 MNHEY and CDR2 SVGAGI. V lost 6 bases and J 6 bases, leaving 18 bases between the germline ends.

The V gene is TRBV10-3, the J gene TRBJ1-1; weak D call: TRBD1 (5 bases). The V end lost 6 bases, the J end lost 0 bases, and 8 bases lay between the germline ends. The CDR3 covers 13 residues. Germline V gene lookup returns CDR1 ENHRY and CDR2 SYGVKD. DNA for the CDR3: TGTGCCATCAGCGAGACAGTGAACACTGAAGCTTTCTTT. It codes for CAISETVNTEAFF.

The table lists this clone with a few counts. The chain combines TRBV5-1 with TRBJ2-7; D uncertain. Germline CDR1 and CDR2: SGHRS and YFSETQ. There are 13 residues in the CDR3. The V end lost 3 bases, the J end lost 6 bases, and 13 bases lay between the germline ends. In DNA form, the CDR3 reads TGCGCCAGCAGCTCTGCCCCAGACGGCGAGCAGTACTTC. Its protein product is CASSSAPDGEQYF.

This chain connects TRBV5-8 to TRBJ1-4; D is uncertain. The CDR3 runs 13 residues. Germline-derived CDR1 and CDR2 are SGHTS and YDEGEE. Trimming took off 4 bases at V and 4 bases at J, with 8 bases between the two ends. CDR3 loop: CASSGGLNEKLFF. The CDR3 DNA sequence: TGTGCCAGCAGCGGCGGCCTTAATGAAAAACTGTTTTTT.